This entry is about one T cell receptor beta chain. This record belongs to a study of memory CD4+ T cells and cytomegalovirus serostatus. Assay: immunoSEQ multiplex PCR; the TCRdb copy retains only in-frame clones and omits some. This repertoire shows 75,000 to 95,000 clones, approximately 84% found once; its top ten account for less than 0.85%. Single viable CD3+CD4+CD8-CD45RO+ cells were sorted as the memory CD4+ T cells. Germline CDR1 is SGHDT and CDR2 is YYEEEE. The CDR3 is made up of 16 amino acids. V lost 4 bases and J lost 0, with 17 bases in between. This chain uses TRBV5-6 with TRBJ2-7; D may be TRBD1 or TRBD2 (5 bases each). The TCR comes from an adult in good health and CMV-seronegative. Sequenced input: memory CD4+ T cells from blood. Written as DNA, the CDR3 is TGTGCCAGCAGCAATTATGGGACCGTCGTCTCCTACGAGCAGTACTTC. It translates to CASSNYGTVVSYEQYF.